This entry is about one T cell receptor beta chain. The data stem from a study of OX40 agonist ivuxolimab in advanced cancers. Across the whole study: Averaging roughly 60 years in age, with a range of about 20 to 90, the cohort was 82.7% male.

TCRdb's table, derived via immunoSEQ multiplex PCR, lists solely in-frame clones and lacks some. The data contain roughly 70,000 clones, about 82% of them seen just once; the ten biggest clones take up 1.1%. Germline lookup yields CDR1 MDHEN and CDR2 SYDVKM. V was clipped by 5 bases and J by 5 bases; unmatched bases: 11. The CDR3 covers 16 residues. V usage is TRBV28 and J usage is TRBJ1-5; TRBD1 matches 8 bases. The TCR was taken from an adult with an advanced solid tumor such as melanoma, head and neck, liver or kidney cancer. This specimen consisted of CD4+ or CD8+ T cells sorted from blood, obtained in a trial of the OX40 agonist ivuxolimab. The DNA of the CDR3 is TGTGCCAGCAGTCCCCCGGCCTACAGGGGGGATCAGCCCCAGCATTTT. It codes for CASSPPAYRGDQPQHF.